This T cell receptor beta chain was documented in a study of beta chain features in type 1 diabetes. Every isolated RNA sample was fully reverse transcribed, so sequencing captured expressed TCRB transcripts. Measured with immunoSEQ multiplex PCR; TCRdb has only the in-frame clones, and not every one. The table includes 350,000 or so clones, 15% to 20% detected once. This CDR3 region has 11 residues. V was trimmed by 7 bases and J by 4 bases, leaving 5 bases between them. CDR1 SNHLY and CDR2 FYNNEI come from the germline V gene. The rearrangement links TRBV2 to TRBJ2-1, with D uncertain. The material sequenced was naive CD4+ T cells from blood. The receptor's source is a woman aged 18 to 35 in good health. This CDR3 reads CASKTYNEQFF. CDR3 in DNA: TGTGCCAGCAAGACTTACAATGAGCAGTTCTTC. Full variable domain (outside the CDR3, taken from reference TRBV2 and TRBJ2-1): EPEVTQTPSHQVTQMGQEVILRCVPISNHLYFYWYRQILGQKVEFLVSFYNNEISEKSEIFDDQFSVERPDGSNFTLKIRSTKLEDSAMYFCASKTYNEQFFGPGTRLTVL.